Here is one TCR beta chain with its context. The authors ran the immunoSEQ assay, v3.0, at survey level. Profiled with immunoSEQ multiplex PCR; TCRdb holds only in-frame clones, not every one. The data show some 7,900 clones, around 78% seen once. This entry is derived from a study of long-term antiretroviral therapy in people with HIV. This CDR3 spans 15 amino acids. Germline-derived CDR1 and CDR2 are SGHRS and YFSETQ. V lost 7 bases, J lost 1 base, and 15 bases lay in between. The sequence derives from a man aged 40-55 years with HIV. This chain connects TRBV5-1 to TRBJ2-1, with D tentatively TRBD2 (5 bases). The material sequenced was unsorted PBMCs, taken 0.6 years before starting antiretroviral therapy. This CDR3 reads CASSRGEGSYNEQFF. Here the CDR3 DNA reads TGCGCCAGCTCCCGAGGAGAGGGATCCTACAATGAGCAGTTCTTC.